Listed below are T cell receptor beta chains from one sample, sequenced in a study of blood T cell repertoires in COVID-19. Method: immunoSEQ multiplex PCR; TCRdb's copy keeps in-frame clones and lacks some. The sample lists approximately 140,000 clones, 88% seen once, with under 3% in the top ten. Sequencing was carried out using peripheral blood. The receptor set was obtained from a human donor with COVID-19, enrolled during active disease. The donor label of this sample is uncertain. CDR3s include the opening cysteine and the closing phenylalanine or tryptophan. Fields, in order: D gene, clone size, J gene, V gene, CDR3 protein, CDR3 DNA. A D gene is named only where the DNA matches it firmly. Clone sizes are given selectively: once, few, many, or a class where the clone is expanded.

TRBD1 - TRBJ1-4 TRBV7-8 CASSQGQGPEKLFF TGTGCCAGCAGCCAAGGACAGGGTCCGGAAAAACTGTTTTTT
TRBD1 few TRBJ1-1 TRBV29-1 CSAEGSGQTLNTEAFF TGCAGCGCCGAGGGGTCGGGACAGACTCTGAACACTGAAGCTTTCTTT
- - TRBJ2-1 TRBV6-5 CASSSEQVEQFF TGTGCCAGCAGTTCTGAGCAGGTTGAGCAGTTCTTC
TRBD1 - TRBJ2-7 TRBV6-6 CATRQGFEQYF TGTGCCACCCGACAGGGCTTCGAGCAGTACTTC
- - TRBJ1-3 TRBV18 CASSPARGPGNTIYF TGTGCCAGCTCACCTGCCAGGGGTCCAGGAAACACCATATATTTT
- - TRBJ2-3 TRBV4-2 CASSQATLQIADTQYF TGTGCCAGCAGCCAGGCCACCCTTCAAATTGCAGATACGCAGTATTTT
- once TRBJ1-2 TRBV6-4 CASSDPGRFRYGYTF TGTGCCAGCAGTGATCCAGGGAGGTTCCGCTATGGCTACACCTTC
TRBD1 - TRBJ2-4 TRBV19 CASSIGQGAGNIQYF TGTGCCAGTAGTATCGGACAGGGGGCAGGAAACATTCAGTACTTC
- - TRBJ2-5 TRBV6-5 CASSYGGLQETQYF TGTGCCAGCAGTTACGGCGGGCTCCAAGAGACCCAGTACTTC
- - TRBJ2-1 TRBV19 CASRSGTSSFFAYNEQFF TGTGCCAGTAGATCCGGGACTTCAAGCTTCTTCGCCTACAATGAGCAGTTCTTC
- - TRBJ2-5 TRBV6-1 CASSEFEGLGKETQYF TGTGCCAGCAGTGAATTCGAGGGCCTCGGTAAAGAGACCCAGTACTTC
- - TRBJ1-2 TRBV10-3 CAIRNLAARGYTF TGTGCCATCCGAAATTTGGCCGCGCGGGGCTACACCTTC
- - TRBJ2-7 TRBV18 CASSPNSGYLEQYF TGTGCCAGCTCACCAAACTCAGGGTATCTCGAGCAGTACTTC
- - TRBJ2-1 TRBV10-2 CASTSGTLEFF TGCGCCAGCACCTCCGGGACTCTGGAGTTCTTC
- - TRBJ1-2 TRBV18 CASSPNRATANYGYTF TGTGCCAGCTCACCGAACAGGGCGACGGCTAACTATGGCTACACCTTC
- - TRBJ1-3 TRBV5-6 CASSPWTGVNTIYF TGTGCCAGCAGCCCCTGGACTGGAGTGAACACCATATATTTT
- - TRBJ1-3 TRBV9 CASSAQDSGNTIYF TGTGCCAGCAGCGCCCAGGACTCAGGAAACACCATATATTTT
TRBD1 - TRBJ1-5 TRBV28 CASSPPGQGKQTPQHF TGTGCCAGCAGTCCGCCGGGACAGGGGAAGCAGACCCCCCAGCATTTT
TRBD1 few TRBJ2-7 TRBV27 CASSPRQGQRPYEQYF TGTGCCAGCAGTCCGAGACAGGGGCAACGTCCCTACGAGCAGTACTTC
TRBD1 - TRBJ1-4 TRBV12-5 CASGPGTENEKLFF TGTGCTAGTGGCCCCGGGACAGAGAATGAAAAACTGTTTTTT
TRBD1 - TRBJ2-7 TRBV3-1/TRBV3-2 CASSQDLTGGEQYF TGTGCCAGCAGCCAAGATCTTACAGGGGGCGAGCAGTACTTC
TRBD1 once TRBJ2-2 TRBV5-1 CASSRGTGSAGELFF TGCGCCAGCAGTCGGGGGACAGGATCGGCCGGGGAGCTGTTTTTT
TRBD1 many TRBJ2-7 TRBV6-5 CAVIGTGPNEQYF TGTGCCGTAATCGGGACAGGGCCTAACGAGCAGTACTTC
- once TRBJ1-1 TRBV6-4 CASSVEGGAEAFF TGTGCCAGCAGTGTCGAGGGGGGGGCTGAAGCTTTCTTT
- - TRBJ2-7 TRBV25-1 CASSERGTLHEQYF TGTGCCAGCAGTGAGCGGGGTACTCTCCACGAGCAGTACTTC
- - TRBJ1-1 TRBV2 CASSPGRMNTEAFF TGTGCCAGCAGTCCAGGCCGCATGAACACTGAAGCTTTCTTT
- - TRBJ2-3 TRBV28 CASILSSLGGGDTQYF TGTGCCAGCATCCTTTCGAGCCTGGGAGGGGGAGATACGCAGTATTTT
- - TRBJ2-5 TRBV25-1 CASSISMETQYF TGTGCCAGCAGTATTTCTATGGAGACCCAGTACTTC
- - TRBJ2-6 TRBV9 CASSVEGVYSPGANVLTF TGTGCCAGCAGCGTCGAGGGGGTATACTCCCCTGGGGCCAACGTCCTGACTTTC
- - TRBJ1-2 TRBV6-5 CASTFNGGRGGYTF TGTGCCAGCACCTTCAATGGGGGGAGAGGCGGCTACACCTTC
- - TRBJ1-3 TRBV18 CASSPNRDDTIYF TGTGCCAGCTCACCCAACAGGGACGACACCATATATTTT
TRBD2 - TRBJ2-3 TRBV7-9 CASSYISRGGGDTQYF TGTGCCAGCAGCTATATTTCCCGCGGGGGTGGCGATACGCAGTATTTT
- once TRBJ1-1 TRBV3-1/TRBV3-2 CASSQGESPEAFF TGTGCCAGCAGCCAAGGTGAGTCTCCAGAAGCTTTCTTT
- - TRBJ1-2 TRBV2 CASSQRPGVPTF TGTGCCAGCAGTCAACGTCCCGGTGTGCCCACCTTC
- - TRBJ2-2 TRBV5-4 CASSPGLGGTGELFF TGTGCCAGCAGTCCGGGCTTGGGGGGCACCGGGGAGCTGTTTTTT
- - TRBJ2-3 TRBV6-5 CASSYTGGADTDTQYF TGTGCCAGCAGTTATACAGGCGGGGCTGACACAGATACGCAGTATTTT
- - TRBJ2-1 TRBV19 CASSIGGIDYNEQFF TGTGCCAGTAGTATAGGAGGGATTGACTACAATGAGCAGTTCTTC
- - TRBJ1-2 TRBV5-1 CASSLGQGTYGYTF TGCGCCAGCAGCTTGGGGCAGGGGACCTATGGCTACACCTTC
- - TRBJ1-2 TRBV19 CASSKAGVDYGYTF TGTGCCAGTAGTAAGGCAGGGGTCGACTATGGCTACACCTTC
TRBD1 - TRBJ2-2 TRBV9 CASRAPGTGATGELFF TGTGCCAGCAGGGCCCCTGGGACAGGGGCCACCGGGGAGCTGTTTTTT
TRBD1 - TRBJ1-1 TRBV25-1 CASRPTGGSTEAFF TGTGCCAGCAGGCCGACAGGGGGCTCCACTGAAGCTTTCTTT
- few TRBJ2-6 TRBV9 CASSVGGAGANVLTF TGTGCCAGCAGCGTAGGGGGAGCTGGGGCCAACGTCCTGACTTTC
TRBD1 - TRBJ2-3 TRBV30 CAWRGQGSTDTQYF TGTGCCTGGAGGGGACAGGGGTCTACAGATACGCAGTATTTT
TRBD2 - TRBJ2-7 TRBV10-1 CASSESLGLAGGYEQYF TGCGCCAGCAGTGAGTCCCTCGGACTAGCGGGGGGCTACGAGCAGTACTTC
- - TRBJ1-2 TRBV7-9 CATTDSANYGYTF TGTGCCACTACGGACAGCGCTAACTATGGCTACACCTTC